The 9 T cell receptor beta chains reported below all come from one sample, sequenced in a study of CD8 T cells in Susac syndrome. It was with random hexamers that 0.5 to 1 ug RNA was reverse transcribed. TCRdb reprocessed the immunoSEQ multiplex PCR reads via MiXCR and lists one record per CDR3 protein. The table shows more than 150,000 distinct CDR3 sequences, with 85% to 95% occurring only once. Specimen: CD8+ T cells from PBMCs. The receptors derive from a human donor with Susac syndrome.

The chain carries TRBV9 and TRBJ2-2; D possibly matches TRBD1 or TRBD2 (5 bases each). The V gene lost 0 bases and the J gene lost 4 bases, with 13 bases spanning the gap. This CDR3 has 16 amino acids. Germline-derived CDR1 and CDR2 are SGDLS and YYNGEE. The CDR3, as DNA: TGTGCCAGCAGCGTAGATGGGGGTCTCGCCACCGGGGAGCTGTTTTTT. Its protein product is CASSVDGGLATGELFF.

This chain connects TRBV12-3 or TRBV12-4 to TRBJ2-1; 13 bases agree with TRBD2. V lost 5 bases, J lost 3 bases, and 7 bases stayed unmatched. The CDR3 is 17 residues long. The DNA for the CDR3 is TGTGCCAGCAGTACCGGACTAGCGGGGGATCACTACAATGAGCAGTTCTTC. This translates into CASSTGLAGDHYNEQFF.

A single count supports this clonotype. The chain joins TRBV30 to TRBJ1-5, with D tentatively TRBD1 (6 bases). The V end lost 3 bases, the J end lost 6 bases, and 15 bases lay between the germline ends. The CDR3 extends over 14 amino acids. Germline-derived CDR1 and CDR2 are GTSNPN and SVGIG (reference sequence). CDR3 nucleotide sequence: TGTGCCTGGAGGGAAACAGGGCTGTTTCAGCCCCAGCATTTT. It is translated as CAWRETGLFQPQHF.

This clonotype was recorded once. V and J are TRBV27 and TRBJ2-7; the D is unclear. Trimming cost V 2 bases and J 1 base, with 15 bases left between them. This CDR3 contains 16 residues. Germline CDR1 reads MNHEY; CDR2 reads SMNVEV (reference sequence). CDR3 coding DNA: TGTGCCAGCAGTTTAAGTTTCGCTAGGACGTCCTACGAGCAGTACTTC. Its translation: CASSLSFARTSYEQYF.

DNA for the CDR3: TGTGCCAGCAGCTTAGCTGTGGAGGACTATGGCTACACCTTC. This encodes CASSLAVEDYGYTF. This chain links TRBV7-9 with TRBJ1-2, with no clear D. This CDR3 is built from 14 residues. The germline CDR1 and CDR2 sequences are SEHNR and FQNEAQ (reference sequence). V gave up 0 bases and J gave up 3 bases, with 8 bases separating them. Supplemented by reference TRBV7-9 and TRBJ1-2, the full variable domain reads DTGVSQNPRHKITKRGQNVTFRCDPISEHNRLYWYRQTLGQGPEFLTYFQNEAQLEKSRLLSDRFSAERPKGSFSTLEIQRTEQGDSAMYLCASSLAVEDYGYTFGSGTRLTVV.

The CDR3: CASSTANTGELFF. CDR3 nucleotides: TGTGCCAGCAGCACCGCGAACACCGGGGAGCTGTTTTTT. The genes are TRBV11-2 and TRBJ2-2; no reliable D call. Deletions cut 5 bases from V and 0 bases from J, with 4 bases between. The CDR3 loop spans 13 amino acids. Germline V gives CDR1 SGHAT, CDR2 FQNNGV. The variable domain in full, completed from reference TRBV11-2 and TRBJ2-2, reads EAGVAQSPRYKIIEKRQSVAFWCNPISGHATLYWYQQILGQGPKLLIQFQNNGVVDDSQLPKDRFSAERLKGVDSTLKIQPAKLEDSAVYLCASSTANTGELFFGEGSRLTVL.

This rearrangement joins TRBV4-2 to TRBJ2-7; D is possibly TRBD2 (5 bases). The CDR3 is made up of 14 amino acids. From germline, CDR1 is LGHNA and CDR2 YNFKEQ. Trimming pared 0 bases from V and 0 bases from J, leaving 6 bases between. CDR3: CASSQELVSYEQYF. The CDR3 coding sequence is TGTGCCAGCAGCCAAGAACTAGTCTCCTACGAGCAGTACTTC.

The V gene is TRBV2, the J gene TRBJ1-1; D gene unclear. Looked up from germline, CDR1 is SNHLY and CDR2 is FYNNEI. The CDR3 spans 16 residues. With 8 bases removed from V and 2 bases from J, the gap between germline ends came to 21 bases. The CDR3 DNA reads TGTGCCAGCTTACATGACACCACGAGGATAAACACTGAAGCTTTCTTT. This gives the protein CASLHDTTRINTEAFF.

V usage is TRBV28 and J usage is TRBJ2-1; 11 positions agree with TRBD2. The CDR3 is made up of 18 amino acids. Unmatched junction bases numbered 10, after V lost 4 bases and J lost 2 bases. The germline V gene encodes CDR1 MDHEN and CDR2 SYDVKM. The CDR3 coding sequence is TGTGCCAGCAGTTCCGTCTCTCTAGCGGGGGGTACCTACAATGAGCAGTTCTTC. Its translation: CASSSVSLAGGTYNEQFF.